This T cell receptor beta chain was recorded in a study of blood T cell repertoires in COVID-19. Study-wide context: In each case, the material was cDNA or gDNA derived from T cells, B-cell-depleted T cells, or PBMCs.

Original data processing: Reference gene primer amplification in the assay estimated nucleated cell counts. Repertoires were generated with immunoSEQ multiplex PCR, while TCRdb's copy carries only in-frame clones and drops some. The V and J calls and the clone size are those of that table, but D and trimming were determined from the DNA. The sample yields 130,000 to 150,000 clones, roughly 90% seen once. Germline V CDR1 and CDR2: LNHNV, YYDKDF (reference sequence). The trim removed 4 bases at V and 5 bases at J, leaving 13 bases unmatched. The CDR3 spans 17 residues. The sequence came from a man aged 70 or older with acute or convalescent COVID-19. The source material was peripheral blood. This chain joins TRBV15 and TRBJ2-3, with 9 positions matching TRBD1. The CDR3 spells CATSITATGGGQDTQYF. CDR3 in DNA: TGTGCCACCAGCATCACGGCGACAGGGGGAGGGCAAGATACGCAGTATTTT.